The 24 T cell receptor beta chains given below trace back to one sample, sequenced in a study of blood T cell repertoires in COVID-19. Here immunoSEQ multiplex PCR was the method, and the copy in TCRdb shows in-frame clones only, minus some. The sample shows 150,000 to 200,000 clones, 85% to 95% of them seen only once. The sample consisted of peripheral blood. These receptors were obtained from a woman in her fifties or sixties with COVID-19, enrolled during active disease.

In DNA form, the CDR3 reads TGTGCCGGTGGGGTAGCGGGGGACAAGACCCAGTACTTC. The encoded protein is CAGGVAGDKTQYF. The chain has TRBV5-4 and TRBJ2-5, with 9 bases matching TRBD2. The V gene end was trimmed by 10 bases and the J gene end by 6 bases; junction bases not matched to a gene: 10. CDR3 length: 13 residues. Germline CDR1 is SGHNT and CDR2 is YYREEE (reference sequence).

The genes are TRBV19 and TRBJ2-2; 12 positions agree with TRBD1. This CDR3 has 19 residues. In germline, CDR1 is LNHDA, CDR2 SQIVND (reference sequence). Trimming took 2 bases from V and 4 from J; bases not matched to a gene: 11. The CDR3 nucleotides are TGTGCCAGTAGTATATATCCAGGGACAGGGGGCGCCGGCACCGGGGAGCTGTTTTTT. Encoded protein: CASSIYPGTGGAGTGELFF.

The V call is TRBV4-3, the J call TRBJ1-6, with a possible D match to TRBD1 (6 bases). The germline V gene encodes CDR1 LGHNA and CDR2 YSLEER. The CDR3 has 16 amino acids. V was shortened by 5 bases and J by 5 bases, with 16 bases between the two germline ends. The CDR3 sequence: CASSFTSGQNNSPLHF. The CDR3 DNA reads TGCGCCAGCAGCTTTACCTCAGGACAGAATAATTCACCCCTCCACTTT.

The gene calls are TRBV3-1 (or the pseudogene TRBV3-2) and TRBJ2-2; 12 nucleotides align to TRBD2. The CDR3 is 15 amino acids. Germline V CDR1 and CDR2: LGHDT, YNNKEL (reference sequence). Trimming at V came to 4 bases and at J to 8 bases, leaving 5 bases not matched to a gene. CDR3 DNA sequence: TGTGCCAGCAGCCTCGGACTAGCGGGGTGGGGGGAGCTGTTTTTT. Encoded protein: CASSLGLAGWGELFF.

V gene TRBV5-1 combines with J gene TRBJ1-1, with 10 nucleotides matching TRBD1. Germline CDR1 reads SGHRS; CDR2 reads YFSETQ. The length of the CDR3 is 14 residues. The junction had 6 bases not matched to a gene; V was cut back by 5 bases and J by 5 bases. This CDR3 reads CASSTTGGNTEAFF. CDR3 coding DNA: TGCGCCAGCAGTACGACAGGGGGCAATACTGAAGCTTTCTTT.

This chain uses TRBV5-8 with TRBJ2-6, with TRBD2 matching 8 bases. The junction had 1 base not matched to a gene; V was cut back by 0 bases and J by 2 bases. CDR3 length: 16 amino acids. Germline V CDR1 and CDR2: SGHTS, YDEGEE. DNA of the CDR3: TGTGCCAGCAGCTTGGCACTAGCGGCTGGGGCCAACGTCCTGACTTTC. Its protein product is CASSLALAAGANVLTF.

This chain links TRBV18 with TRBJ1-5, with a possible D match to TRBD1 (5 bases). CDR3 length equals 14 residues. Germline V gene lookup returns CDR1 KGHSH and CDR2 LQKENI. The germline V and J ends were trimmed by 4 bases and 7 bases, with 14 bases remaining between them. This CDR3 reads CASSLSGDAQPQHF. The CDR3 DNA follows: TGTGCCAGCTCACTCTCGGGGGATGCGCAGCCCCAGCATTTT.

The genes are TRBV6-2 or TRBV6-3 and TRBJ1-3; D perhaps matches TRBD1 (5 bases). The CDR3 has 15 residues. Deletions cut 6 bases from V and 1 base from J, with 13 bases between. Germline-derived CDR1 and CDR2 are MNHEY and SVGEGT. The CDR3 reads CASSALGLSGNTIYF. As DNA, the CDR3 is TGTGCCAGCAGCGCGCTGGGACTATCTGGAAACACCATATATTTT.

The V gene is TRBV7-9, the J gene TRBJ1-2; D not certain. Trimming cost V 7 bases and J 9 bases, with 18 bases left between them. Germline lookup yields CDR1 SEHNR and CDR2 FQNEAQ (reference sequence). The CDR3 has 13 amino acids. The CDR3 nucleotides are TGTGCCAGCAACCTGGACGGACTCGGGAGCTACACCTTC. It yields the protein CASNLDGLGSYTF.

The V and J genes are TRBV11-2 and TRBJ1-4; D call uncertain. The germline CDR1 and CDR2 sequences are SGHAT and FQNNGV. V lost 4 bases and J lost 10, with 13 bases in between. The CDR3 is 13 residues long. The CDR3 is CASSSGWAGKLFF. CDR3 sequence (DNA): TGTGCCAGCAGCTCGGGGTGGGCCGGAAAACTGTTTTTT.

The table lists this clone with a few counts. The rearrangement uses TRBV5-5 and TRBJ1-6; TRBD1 matches 8 bases. The CDR3 loop spans 16 amino acids. Germline V gene sequence: CDR1 SGHKS, CDR2 YYEKEE (reference sequence). V shed 5 bases and J 7 bases; nucleotides not matched to a gene: 11. The CDR3: CASSTDRAVSNSPLHF. DNA for the CDR3: TGTGCCAGCAGTACGGACAGGGCGGTTTCCAATTCACCCCTCCACTTT.

V gene TRBV9 combines with J gene TRBJ2-2, with 7 bases matching TRBD1. Trimming cost V 3 bases and J 5 bases; bases outside gene matches: 4. This CDR3 region has 14 residues. The germline gives CDR1 SGDLS, CDR2 YYNGEE. The CDR3 DNA is TGTGCCAGCAGCGCAGAGACAGGGACCGGGGAGCTGTTTTTT. Protein sequence: CASSAETGTGELFF.

J is TRBJ1-2 and V is TRBV4-2; TRBD1 matches 7 bases. J lost 6 bases, V lost 0 bases, and 4 bases had no gene match. The CDR3 runs 14 residues. The V gene's germline CDR1 is LGHNA and CDR2 YNFKEQ. DNA for the CDR3: TGTGCCAGCAGCCAAGACAGGGGGAGGCATGGCTACACCTTC. This encodes CASSQDRGRHGYTF.

The gene calls are TRBV5-5 and TRBJ1-5; D unclear. V lost 4 bases, J lost 0 bases, and 11 bases lay in between. This CDR3 has 15 residues. Germline V gene data show CDR1 as SGHKS and CDR2 as YYEKEE (reference sequence). CDR3 nucleotide sequence: TGTGCCAGCAGCGAGTTTGAGTATAGCAATCAGCCCCAGCATTTT. Protein product: CASSEFEYSNQPQHF.

The chain links TRBV19 to TRBJ1-2, with a tentative D call TRBD1 (6 bases). The CDR3 is made up of 13 amino acids. With 6 bases removed from V and 4 bases from J, the gap between germline ends came to 12 bases. In germline, CDR1 is LNHDA, CDR2 SQIVND (reference sequence). The CDR3 sequence: CASRPTGIYGYTF. DNA for the CDR3: TGTGCCAGTAGACCTACAGGGATCTATGGCTACACCTTC.

The chain has TRBV27 and TRBJ1-5; possibly TRBD1 for D (5 bases). The CDR3 loop spans 13 amino acids. In germline, CDR1 is MNHEY, CDR2 SMNVEV (reference sequence). V gave up 6 bases and J gave up 6 bases, with 12 bases separating them. The CDR3 loop reads CASSERGGQPQHF. CDR3 DNA: TGTGCCAGCAGCGAACGGGGGGGTCAGCCCCAGCATTTT.

V and J are TRBV18 and TRBJ1-1; the D gene is possibly TRBD1 (5 bases). Trimming shortened V by 6 bases and J by 4 bases, and 18 bases separated the two germline ends. The CDR3 loop spans 15 amino acids. Germline loops: CDR1 KGHSH, CDR2 LQKENI. The CDR3 sequence is CASSPPSGVPTEAFF. The CDR3 DNA reads TGTGCCAGCTCCCCCCCCTCGGGGGTCCCCACTGAAGCTTTCTTT.

This chain links TRBV25-1 with TRBJ1-2; D is perhaps TRBD1 (5 bases). Germline V lookup: CDR1 MGHDK, CDR2 SYGVNS. This CDR3 comprises 14 residues. V was trimmed by 2 bases and J by 8 bases, leaving 15 bases between them. The DNA of the CDR3 is TGTGCCAGCAGTGAACAGGGCCGGGGGGGAGGCTACACCTTC. This sequence encodes CASSEQGRGGGYTF.

This chain connects TRBV11-2 to TRBJ2-7; unclear D gene. The ends were cut back, 0 bases at V and 4 bases at J, with 19 bases in the middle. The CDR3 sequence is 17 residues long. Germline-derived CDR1 and CDR2 are SGHAT and FQNNGV. Here the CDR3 reads CASSLDQARSILYEQYF. The DNA of the CDR3 is TGTGCCAGCAGCTTAGATCAGGCCCGATCAATCCTATACGAGCAGTACTTC.

The V call is TRBV19, the J call TRBJ1-1, with D maybe TRBD1 (5 bases). There are 12 residues in the CDR3. The V gene lost 5 bases and the J gene lost 11 bases, with 15 bases spanning the gap. From germline, CDR1 is LNHDA and CDR2 SQIVND (reference sequence). CDR3 in amino acids: CASSASGGLAFF. The CDR3 coding sequence is TGTGCCAGTAGTGCCTCCGGGGGTTTGGCTTTCTTT.

The V call is TRBV3-1 (or the pseudogene TRBV3-2), the J call TRBJ1-2, with a tentative D call TRBD1 (5 bases). The CDR3 spans 14 residues. Between the trimmed V and J ends, which lost 2 bases and 8 bases, there was a span of 15 bases. Germline values: CDR1 LGHDT, CDR2 YNNKEL (reference sequence). Written as DNA, the CDR3 is TGTGCCAGCAGCCAATTATGGGGGGGAAAAGGCTACACCTTC. Translated, it gives CASSQLWGGKGYTF.

A single count supports this clone. The chain uses TRBV19 and TRBJ2-7; weak D call: TRBD1 (5 bases). Between the trimmed V and J ends, which lost 3 bases and 0 bases, there was a span of 9 bases. CDR1 and CDR2 from the germline V gene are LNHDA and SQIVND (reference sequence). The CDR3 spans 14 residues. The CDR3 coding sequence is TGTGCCAGTAGTATGCCAGGGTCCTCCTACGAGCAGTACTTC. Encoded protein: CASSMPGSSYEQYF.

The gene calls are TRBV7-2 and TRBJ2-3; D is possibly TRBD1 (6 bases). The CDR3 has 13 amino acids. The ends were cut back, 5 bases at V and 3 bases at J, with 9 bases in the middle. From germline, CDR1 is SGHTA and CDR2 FQGNSA. CDR3 loop: CASSTGITDTQYF. The CDR3 DNA sequence: TGTGCCAGCAGCACAGGGATAACAGATACGCAGTATTTT.

This clone was detected only once. The genes are TRBV6-4 and TRBJ2-2; TRBD1 agrees at 10 bases. V was pared by 5 bases and J by 8 bases, with 5 bases of the junction left unmatched. Germline CDR1 MRHNA, CDR2 SNTAGT. This CDR3 comprises 14 residues. The CDR3 DNA is TGTGCCAGCAGTACGACAGGGGGCACGGGGGAGCTGTTTTTT. Its translation is CASSTTGGTGELFF.